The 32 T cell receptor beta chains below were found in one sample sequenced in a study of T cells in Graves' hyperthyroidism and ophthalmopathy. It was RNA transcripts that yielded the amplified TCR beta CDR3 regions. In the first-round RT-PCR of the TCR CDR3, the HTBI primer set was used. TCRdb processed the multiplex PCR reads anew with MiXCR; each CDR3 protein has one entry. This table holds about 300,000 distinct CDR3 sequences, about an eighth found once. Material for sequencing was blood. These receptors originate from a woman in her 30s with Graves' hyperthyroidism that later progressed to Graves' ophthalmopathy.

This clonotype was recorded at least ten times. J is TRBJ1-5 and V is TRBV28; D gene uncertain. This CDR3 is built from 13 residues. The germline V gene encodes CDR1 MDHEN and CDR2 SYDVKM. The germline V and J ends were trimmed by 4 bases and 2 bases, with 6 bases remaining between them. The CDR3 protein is CASSWVGNQPQHF. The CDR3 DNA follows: TGTGCCAGCAGTTGGGTGGGCAATCAGCCCCAGCATTTT.

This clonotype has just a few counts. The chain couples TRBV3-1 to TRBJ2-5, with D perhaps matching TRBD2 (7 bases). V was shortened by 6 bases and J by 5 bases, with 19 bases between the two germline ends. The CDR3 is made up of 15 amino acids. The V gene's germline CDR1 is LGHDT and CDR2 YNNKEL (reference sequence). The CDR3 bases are TGTGCCAGCAGGCAAAAGGGGGGGACTGGGGAGACCCAGTACTTC. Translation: CASRQKGGTGETQYF.

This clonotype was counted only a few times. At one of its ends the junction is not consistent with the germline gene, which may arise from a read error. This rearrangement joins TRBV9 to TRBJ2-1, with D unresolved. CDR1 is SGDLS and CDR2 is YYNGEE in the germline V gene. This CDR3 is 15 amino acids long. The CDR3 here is CANSVSPDGYNEQFF. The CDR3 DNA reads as TGTGCCAACAGCGTATCCCCGGACGGCTACAATGAGCAGTTCTTC.

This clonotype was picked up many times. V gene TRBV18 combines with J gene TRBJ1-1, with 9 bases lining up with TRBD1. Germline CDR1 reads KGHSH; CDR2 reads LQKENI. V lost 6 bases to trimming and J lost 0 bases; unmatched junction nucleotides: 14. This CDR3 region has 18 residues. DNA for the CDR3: TGTGCCAGCTCGCCGCCGGTGGGACAGGGTGGAATGAACACTGAAGCTTTCTTT. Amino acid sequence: CASSPPVGQGGMNTEAFF.

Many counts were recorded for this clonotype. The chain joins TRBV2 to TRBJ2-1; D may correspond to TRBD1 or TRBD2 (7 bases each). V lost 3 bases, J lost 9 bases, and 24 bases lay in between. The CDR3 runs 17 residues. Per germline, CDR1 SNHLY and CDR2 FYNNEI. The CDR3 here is CASSDRLASARGAEQFF. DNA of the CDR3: TGTGCCAGCAGTGATAGACTAGCCAGCGCCAGGGGGGCTGAGCAGTTCTTC.

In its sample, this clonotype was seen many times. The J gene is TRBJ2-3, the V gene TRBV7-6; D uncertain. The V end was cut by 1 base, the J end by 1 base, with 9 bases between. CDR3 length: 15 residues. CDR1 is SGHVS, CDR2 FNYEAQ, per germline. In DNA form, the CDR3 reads TGTGCCAGCAGCTTAGGTCTTGGCCGCACAGATACGCAGTATTTT. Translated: CASSLGLGRTDTQYF. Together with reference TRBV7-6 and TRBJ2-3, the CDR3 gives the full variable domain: GAGVSQSPRYKVTKRGQDVALRCDPISGHVSLYWYRQALGQGPEFLTYFNYEAQQDKSGLPNDRFSAERPEGSISTLTIQRTEQRDSAMYRCASSLGLGRTDTQYFGPGTRLTVL.

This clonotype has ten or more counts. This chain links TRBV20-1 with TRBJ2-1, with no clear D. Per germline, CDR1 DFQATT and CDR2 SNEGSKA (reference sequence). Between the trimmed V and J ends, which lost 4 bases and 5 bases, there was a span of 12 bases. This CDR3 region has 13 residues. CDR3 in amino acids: CSATSSADNEQFF. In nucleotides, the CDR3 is TGCAGTGCTACCTCCTCTGCTGACAATGAGCAGTTCTTC.

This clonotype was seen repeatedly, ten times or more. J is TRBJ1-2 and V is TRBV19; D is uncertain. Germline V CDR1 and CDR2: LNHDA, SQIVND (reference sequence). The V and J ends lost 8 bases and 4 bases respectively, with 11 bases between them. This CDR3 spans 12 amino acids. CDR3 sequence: CASGRNGYGYTF. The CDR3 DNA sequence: TGTGCCAGTGGAAGGAACGGCTATGGCTACACCTTC.

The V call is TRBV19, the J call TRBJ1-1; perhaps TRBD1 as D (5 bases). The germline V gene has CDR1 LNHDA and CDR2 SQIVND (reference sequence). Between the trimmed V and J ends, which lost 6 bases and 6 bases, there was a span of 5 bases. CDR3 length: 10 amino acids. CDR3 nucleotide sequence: TGTGCCAGTAGGGGGCCTGAAGCTTTCTTT. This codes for CASRGPEAFF.

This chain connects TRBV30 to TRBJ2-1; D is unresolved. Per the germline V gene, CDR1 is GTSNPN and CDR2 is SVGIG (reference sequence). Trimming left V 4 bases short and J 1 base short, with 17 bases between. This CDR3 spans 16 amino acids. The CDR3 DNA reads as TGTGCCTGGATCTCTAACGGCTTTCCGTCCTACAATGAGCAGTTCTTC. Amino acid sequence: CAWISNGFPSYNEQFF.

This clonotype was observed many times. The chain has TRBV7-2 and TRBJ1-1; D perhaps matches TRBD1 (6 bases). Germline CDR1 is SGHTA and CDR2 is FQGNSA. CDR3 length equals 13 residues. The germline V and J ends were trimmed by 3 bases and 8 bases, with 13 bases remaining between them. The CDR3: CASSFTGLTEAFF. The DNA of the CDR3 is TGTGCCAGCAGCTTTACAGGGCTCACCGAAGCTTTCTTT.

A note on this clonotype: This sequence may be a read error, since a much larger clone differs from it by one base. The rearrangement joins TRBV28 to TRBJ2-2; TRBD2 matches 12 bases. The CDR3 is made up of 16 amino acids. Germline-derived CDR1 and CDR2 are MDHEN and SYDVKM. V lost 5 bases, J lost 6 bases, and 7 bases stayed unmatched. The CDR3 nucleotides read TGTGCCAGCAGTCTCCTAGCGGGAGGGCTGGCCGGGGAGCTGTTTTTT. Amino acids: CASSLLAGGLAGELFF.

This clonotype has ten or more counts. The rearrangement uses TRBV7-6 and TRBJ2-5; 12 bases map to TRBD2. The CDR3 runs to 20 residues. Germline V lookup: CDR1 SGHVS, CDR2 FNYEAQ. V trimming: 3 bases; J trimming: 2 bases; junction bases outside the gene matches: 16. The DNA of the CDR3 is TGTGCCAGCAGCTTGGTCCCTCCGGAGACTAGCGGGAGTAATCAAGAGACCCAGTACTTC. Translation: CASSLVPPETSGSNQETQYF. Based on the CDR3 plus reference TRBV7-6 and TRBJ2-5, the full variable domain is GAGVSQSPRYKVTKRGQDVALRCDPISGHVSLYWYRQALGQGPEFLTYFNYEAQQDKSGLPNDRFSAERPEGSISTLTIQRTEQRDSAMYRCASSLVPPETSGSNQETQYFGPGTRLLVL.

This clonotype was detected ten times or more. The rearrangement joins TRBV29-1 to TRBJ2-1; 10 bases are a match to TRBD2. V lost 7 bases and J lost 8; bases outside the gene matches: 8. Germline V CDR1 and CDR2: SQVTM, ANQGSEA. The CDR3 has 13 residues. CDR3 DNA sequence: TGCAGCGGTGGCCTAGCGGGAGCTTATGAGCAGTTCTTC. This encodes CSGGLAGAYEQFF.

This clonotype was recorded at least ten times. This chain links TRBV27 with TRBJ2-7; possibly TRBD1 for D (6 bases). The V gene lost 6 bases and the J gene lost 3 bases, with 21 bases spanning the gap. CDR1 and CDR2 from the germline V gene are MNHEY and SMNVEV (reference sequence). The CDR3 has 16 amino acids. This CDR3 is CASSLATGPSRYEQYF. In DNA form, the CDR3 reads TGTGCCAGCAGCCTTGCGACAGGCCCCTCCCGCTACGAGCAGTACTTC.

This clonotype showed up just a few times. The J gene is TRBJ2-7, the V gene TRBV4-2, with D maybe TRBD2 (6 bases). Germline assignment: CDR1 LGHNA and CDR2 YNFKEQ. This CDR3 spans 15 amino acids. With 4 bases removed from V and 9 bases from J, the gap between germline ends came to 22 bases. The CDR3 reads CASSRHSGTEGGQYF. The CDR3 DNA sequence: TGTGCCAGCAGCCGCCATTCTGGGACTGAGGGCGGGCAGTACTTC.

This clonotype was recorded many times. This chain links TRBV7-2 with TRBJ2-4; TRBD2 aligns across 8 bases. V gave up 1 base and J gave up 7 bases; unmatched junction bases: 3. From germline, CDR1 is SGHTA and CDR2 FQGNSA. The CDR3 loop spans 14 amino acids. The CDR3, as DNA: TGTGCCAGCAGCTTAGTACGGGGGGGGAACATTCAGTACTTC. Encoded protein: CASSLVRGGNIQYF.

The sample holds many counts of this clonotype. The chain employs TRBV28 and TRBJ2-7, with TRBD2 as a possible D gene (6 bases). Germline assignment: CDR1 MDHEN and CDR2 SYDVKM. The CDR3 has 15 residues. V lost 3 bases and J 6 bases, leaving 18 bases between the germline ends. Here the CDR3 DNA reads TGTGCCAGCAGTTTTCCCTCTTCCGGGAGTCCCGAGCAGTACTTC. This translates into CASSFPSSGSPEQYF.

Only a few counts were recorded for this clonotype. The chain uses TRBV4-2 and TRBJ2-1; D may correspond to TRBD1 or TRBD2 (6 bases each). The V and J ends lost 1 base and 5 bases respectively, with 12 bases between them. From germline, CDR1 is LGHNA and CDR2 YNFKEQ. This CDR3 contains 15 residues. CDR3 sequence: CASSQGGGTNNEQFF. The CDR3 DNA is TGTGCCAGCAGCCAAGGAGGGGGGACCAACAATGAGCAGTTCTTC.

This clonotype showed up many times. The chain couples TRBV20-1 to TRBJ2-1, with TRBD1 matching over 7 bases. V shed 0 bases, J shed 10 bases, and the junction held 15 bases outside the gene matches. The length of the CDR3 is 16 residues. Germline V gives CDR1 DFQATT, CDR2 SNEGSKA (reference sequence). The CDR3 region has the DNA TGCAGTGCTAGAGATTTGGTCAGGGGGTCGGCAAGCGAGCAGTTCTTC. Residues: CSARDLVRGSASEQFF.

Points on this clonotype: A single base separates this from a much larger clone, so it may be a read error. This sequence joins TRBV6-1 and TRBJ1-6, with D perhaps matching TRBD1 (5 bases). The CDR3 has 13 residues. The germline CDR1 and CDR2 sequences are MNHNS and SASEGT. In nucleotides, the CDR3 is TGTGCCAGCAGTGGGGACTATAATTCATCCCTCCACTTT. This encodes CASSGDYNSSLHF.

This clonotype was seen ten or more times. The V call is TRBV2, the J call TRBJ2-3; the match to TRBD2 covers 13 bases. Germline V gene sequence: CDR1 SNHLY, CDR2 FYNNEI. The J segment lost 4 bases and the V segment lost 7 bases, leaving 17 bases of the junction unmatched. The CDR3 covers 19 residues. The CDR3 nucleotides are TGTGCCAGCAAGGGAACACGGACTAGCGGGAGAGGAGTAGCAGATACGCAGTATTTT. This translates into CASKGTRTSGRGVADTQYF.

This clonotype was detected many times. CDR3 sequence (DNA): TGTGCCAGCAGCCAAGATCCAGGGCTAGCGGGCGACGAGCAGTACTTC. Its protein is CASSQDPGLAGDEQYF. V usage is TRBV3-1 and J usage is TRBJ2-7, with 8 bases fitting TRBD2. The CDR3 covers 16 residues. CDR1 is LGHDT, CDR2 YNNKEL, per germline (reference sequence). With 0 bases clipped from V and 5 bases from J, the junction kept 9 bases outside the gene matches.

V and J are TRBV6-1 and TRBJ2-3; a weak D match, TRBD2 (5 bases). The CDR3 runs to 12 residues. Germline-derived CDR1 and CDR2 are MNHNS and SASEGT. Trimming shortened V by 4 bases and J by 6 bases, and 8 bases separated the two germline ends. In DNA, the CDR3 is TGTGCCAGCAGTGCATCGGGGGATACGCAGTATTTT. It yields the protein CASSASGDTQYF.

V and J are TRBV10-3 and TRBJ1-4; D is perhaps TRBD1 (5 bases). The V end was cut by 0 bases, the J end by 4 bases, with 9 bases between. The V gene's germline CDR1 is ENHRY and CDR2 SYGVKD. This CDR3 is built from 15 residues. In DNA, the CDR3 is TGTGCCATCAGTGAGTCTGGTCAGGGTAATGAAAAACTGTTTTTT. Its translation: CAISESGQGNEKLFF.

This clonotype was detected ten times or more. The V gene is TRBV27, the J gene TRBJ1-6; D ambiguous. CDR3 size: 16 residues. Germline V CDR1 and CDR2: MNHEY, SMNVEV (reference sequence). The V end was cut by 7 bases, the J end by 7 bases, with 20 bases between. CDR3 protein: CASTNSFGLANSPLHF. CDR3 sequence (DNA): TGTGCCAGCACCAACTCTTTCGGTTTGGCGAATTCACCCCTCCACTTT.

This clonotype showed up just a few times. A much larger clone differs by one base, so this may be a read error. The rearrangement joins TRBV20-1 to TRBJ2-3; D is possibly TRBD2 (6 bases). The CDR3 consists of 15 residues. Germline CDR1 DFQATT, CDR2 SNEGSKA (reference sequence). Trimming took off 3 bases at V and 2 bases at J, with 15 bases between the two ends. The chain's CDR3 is CSASGALGLTDTQYF. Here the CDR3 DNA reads TGCAGTGCTAGTGGGGCCTTGGGACTCACAGATACGCAGTATTTT.

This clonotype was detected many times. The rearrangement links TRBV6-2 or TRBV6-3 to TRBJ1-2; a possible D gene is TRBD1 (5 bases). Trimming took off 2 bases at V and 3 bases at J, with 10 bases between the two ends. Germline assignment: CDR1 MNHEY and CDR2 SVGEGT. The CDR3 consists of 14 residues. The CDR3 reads CASSYGGGDYGYTF. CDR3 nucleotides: TGTGCCAGCAGTTACGGCGGAGGGGACTATGGCTACACCTTC.

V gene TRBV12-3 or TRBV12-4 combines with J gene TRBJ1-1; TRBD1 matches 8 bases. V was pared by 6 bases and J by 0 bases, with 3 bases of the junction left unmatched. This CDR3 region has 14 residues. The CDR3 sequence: CASRDRAVNTEAFF. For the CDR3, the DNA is TGTGCCAGCAGGGACAGGGCGGTGAACACTGAAGCTTTCTTT.

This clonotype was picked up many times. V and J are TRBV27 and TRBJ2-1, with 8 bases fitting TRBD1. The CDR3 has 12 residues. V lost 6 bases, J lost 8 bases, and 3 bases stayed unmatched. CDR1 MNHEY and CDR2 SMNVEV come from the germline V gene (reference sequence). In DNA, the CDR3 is TGTGCCAGCAGCATGACAGGGGATGAGCAGTTCTTC. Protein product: CASSMTGDEQFF.

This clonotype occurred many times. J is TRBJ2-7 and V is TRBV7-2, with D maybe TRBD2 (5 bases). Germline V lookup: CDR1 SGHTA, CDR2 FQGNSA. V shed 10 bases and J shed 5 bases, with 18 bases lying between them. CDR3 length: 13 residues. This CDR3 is CATRERDFNEQYF. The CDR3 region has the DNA TGTGCCACCCGGGAACGGGATTTCAACGAGCAGTACTTC.

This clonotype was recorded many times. In DNA, the CDR3 is TGTGCCAGCAGTCCCCAGGGTTTCTATAATTCACCCCTCCACTTT. This gives the protein CASSPQGFYNSPLHF. The chain carries TRBV28 and TRBJ1-6; D is possibly TRBD1 (5 bases). Per the germline V gene, CDR1 is MDHEN and CDR2 is SYDVKM. V gave up 5 bases and J gave up 3 bases, with 11 bases separating them. This CDR3 region has 15 residues.